This record covers a single T cell receptor (beta chain). What it binds is unknown. The entry originates in a study of Graves' ophthalmopathy and Graves' hyperthyroidism. TCR beta CDR3 regions were amplified from RNA transcripts. HTBI primers primed a first-round RT-PCR, and a second-round multiplex PCR followed. One entry per CDR3 protein results from TCRdb running MiXCR on the multiplex PCR reads. The sample lists around 670,000 distinct CDR3 sequences, 40% seen once, with approximately 43% in the top ten. V lost 2 bases and J 6 bases, leaving 12 bases between the germline ends. The V gene's germline CDR1 is SEHNR and CDR2 FQNEAQ (reference sequence). This CDR3 has 14 amino acids. General observations from the study: Ophthalmopathy cases were distinguished from stable hyperthyroidism by a 13-signature model, reaching about 90% sensitivity and around 80% specificity.

The V call is TRBV7-9, the J call TRBJ2-3; D remains unclear. Sample: peripheral blood. The receptor was isolated from an adult man with Graves' ophthalmopathy. DNA of the CDR3: TGTGCCAGCAGCTTAAATTCGGGTCTGGATACGCAGTATTTT. As protein: CASSLNSGLDTQYF.